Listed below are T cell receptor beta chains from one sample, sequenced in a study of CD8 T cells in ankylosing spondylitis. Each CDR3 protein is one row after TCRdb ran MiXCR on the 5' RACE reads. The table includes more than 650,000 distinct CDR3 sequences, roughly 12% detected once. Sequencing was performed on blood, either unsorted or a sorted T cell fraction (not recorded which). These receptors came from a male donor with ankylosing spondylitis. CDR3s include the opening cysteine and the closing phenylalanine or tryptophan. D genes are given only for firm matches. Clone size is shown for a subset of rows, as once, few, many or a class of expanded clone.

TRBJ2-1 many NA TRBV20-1 TGCAGTGCCCGGCGAGCGCTCTCCTACAATGAGCAGTTCTTC CSARRALSYNEQFF
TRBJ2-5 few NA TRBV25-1 TGTGCCAGCAGTGAATATCAAGGCAGGGGCGAAGAGACCCAGTACTTC CASSEYQGRGEETQYF
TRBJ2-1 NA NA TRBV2 TGTGCCAGCAGTGTAGGTGGGGCCGAGCAGTTCTTC CASSVGGAEQFF
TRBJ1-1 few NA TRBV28 TGTGCCAGCAGTCCCACAAGGTACCTGAACACTGAAGCTTTCTTT CASSPTRYLNTEAFF
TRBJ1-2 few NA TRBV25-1 TGTGCCAGCGGCCAGGGTGGCTATGGCTACACCTTC CASGQGGYGYTF
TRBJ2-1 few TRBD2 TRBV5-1 TGCGCCAGCAGTAATAGCGGGAGGGACAATGAGCAGTTCTTC CASSNSGRDNEQFF
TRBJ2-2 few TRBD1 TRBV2 TGTGCCAGCAGGGCCGGGACAGCCTGGGGCGGGGAGCTGTTTTTT CASRAGTAWGGELFF
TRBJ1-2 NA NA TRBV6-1 TGTGCCAGCAGTGCAGGGGAGGGTGGCTACACCTTC CASSAGEGGYTF
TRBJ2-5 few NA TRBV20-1 TGCAGTGCTAGAGCCATCTTAAGGGACCAAGAGACCCAGTACTTC CSARAILRDQETQYF
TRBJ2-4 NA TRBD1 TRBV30 TGTGCCTGGAGCGACGGACAGGGGGCAAACATTCAGTACTTC CAWSDGQGANIQYF
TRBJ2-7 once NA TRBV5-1 TGCGCCAGCAGCTTGTATAGGGGAAGGTACGAGCAGTACTTC CASSLYRGRYEQYF
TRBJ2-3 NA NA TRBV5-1 TGCGCCAGCAGCAGACAGGGACTAAGCACAGATACGCAGTATTTT CASSRQGLSTDTQYF
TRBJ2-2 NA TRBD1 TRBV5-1 TGCGCCAGCAATAACCGGGACAGGGGGCGTACCGGGGAGCTGTTTTTT CASNNRDRGRTGELFF
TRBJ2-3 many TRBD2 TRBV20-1 TGCAGTACCACTAGCGGGAGTTCAGATACGCAGTATTTT CSTTSGSSDTQYF
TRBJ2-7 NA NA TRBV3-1 TGTGCCAGCAGCCAAGATGCGTACGAGCAGTACTTC CASSQDAYEQYF
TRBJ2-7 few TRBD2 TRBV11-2 TGTGCCAGCAGCTTTAGCGGGATCCTCTACGAGCAGTACTTC CASSFSGILYEQYF